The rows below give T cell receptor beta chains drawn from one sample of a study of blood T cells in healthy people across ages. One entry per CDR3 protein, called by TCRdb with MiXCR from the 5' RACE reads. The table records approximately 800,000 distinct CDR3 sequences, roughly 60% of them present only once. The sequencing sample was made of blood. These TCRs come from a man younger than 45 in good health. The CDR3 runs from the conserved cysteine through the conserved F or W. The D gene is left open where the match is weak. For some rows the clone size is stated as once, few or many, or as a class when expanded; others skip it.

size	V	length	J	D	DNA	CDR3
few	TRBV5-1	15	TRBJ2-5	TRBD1	TGCGCCAGCAGCTTGGCCGGGACAGTTCAAGAGACCCAGTACTTC	CASSLAGTVQETQYF
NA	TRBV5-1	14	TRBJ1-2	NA	TGCGCCAGCAGCCCAGGACGGTTTAACTATGGCTACACCTTC	CASSPGRFNYGYTF
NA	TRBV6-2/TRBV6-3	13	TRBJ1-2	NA	TGTGCCAGCATCGGAATGAGGAGGGATGGCTACACCTTC	CASIGMRRDGYTF
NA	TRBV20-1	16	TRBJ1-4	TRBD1	TGCAGTGCTAGATCCTTGCAGGGGGCGGAGAATGAAAAACTGTTTTTT	CSARSLQGAENEKLFF
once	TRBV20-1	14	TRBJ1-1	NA	TGCAGTGCCCAAAACCCGCAGGGGCCCACTGAAGCTTTCTTT	CSAQNPQGPTEAFF
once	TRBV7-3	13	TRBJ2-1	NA	TGTGCCAGCAGCTCGTCGCTGGGTAATGAGCAGTTCTTC	CASSSSLGNEQFF
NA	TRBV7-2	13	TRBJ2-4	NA	TGTGCCAGCACTAGGACCCTCGGTCGCGAGCGGTACTTC	CASTRTLGRERYF
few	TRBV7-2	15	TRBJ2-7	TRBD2	TGTGCCAGCAGCTTGACTAGCGGGAGCTCCTACGAGCAGTACTTC	CASSLTSGSSYEQYF
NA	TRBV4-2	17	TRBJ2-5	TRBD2	TGTGCCAGCAGCCAACCCCTAGCGGGGGGACACCAAGAGACCCAGTACTTC	CASSQPLAGGHQETQYF
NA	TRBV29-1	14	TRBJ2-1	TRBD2	TGCAGCGCCGTACTAGCGGGGGCTTACAATGAGCAGTTCTTC	CSAVLAGAYNEQFF
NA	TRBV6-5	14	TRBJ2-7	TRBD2	TGTGCCAGCAGTTACGGAGGGGAGGGCTACGAGCAGTACTTC	CASSYGGEGYEQYF
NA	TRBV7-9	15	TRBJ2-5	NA	TGTGCTAGCAGCCCCGGACTAACGGGTCAAGAGACCCAGTACTTC	CASSPGLTGQETQYF
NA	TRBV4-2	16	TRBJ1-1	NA	TGTGCCAGCAGCCAAGTATCGGGGTTGGATACCACTGAAGCTTTCTTT	CASSQVSGLDTTEAFF
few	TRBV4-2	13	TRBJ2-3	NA	TGTGCCAGCAGCCAAGAACGAGCAGATACGCAGTATTTT	CASSQERADTQYF
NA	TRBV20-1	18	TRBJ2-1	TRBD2	TGCAGTGCGAACACCGGGACTAGCGGGGGGGTTACCTACAATGAGCAGTTCTTC	CSANTGTSGGVTYNEQFF
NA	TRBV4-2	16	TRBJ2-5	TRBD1	TGTGCCAGCAGCCAGTCGGACAGGGGGCCCTCCGAGACCCAGTACTTC	CASSQSDRGPSETQYF
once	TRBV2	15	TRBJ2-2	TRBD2	TGTGCCAGCAGTGACAACGGGGGGGACACCGGGGAGCTGTTTTTT	CASSDNGGDTGELFF
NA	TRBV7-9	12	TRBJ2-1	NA	TGTGCCAGCAGTACGGGGGTTGCCGAACAGTTCTTC	CASSTGVAEQFF
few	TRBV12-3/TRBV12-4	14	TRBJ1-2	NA	TGTGCCAGCAGACTTCCAGGGAGGCAGGATGGCTACACCTTC	CASRLPGRQDGYTF
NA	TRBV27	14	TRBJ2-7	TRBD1	TGTGCCAGCAAAAAGGACAGGACGGGCTACGAGCAGTACTTC	CASKKDRTGYEQYF
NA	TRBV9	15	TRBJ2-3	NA	TGTGCCAGCAGCGTAGGAAGAGTGGCTCCAGATACGCAGTATTTT	CASSVGRVAPDTQYF
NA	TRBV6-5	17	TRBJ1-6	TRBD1	TGTGCCAGCAGTTCGGGACAGGGAAGGTCCTATAATTCACCCCTCCACTTT	CASSSGQGRSYNSPLHF
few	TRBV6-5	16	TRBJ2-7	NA	TGTGCCAGCAGTTACTATACTCCGACTGACTCCTACGAGCAGTACTTC	CASSYYTPTDSYEQYF
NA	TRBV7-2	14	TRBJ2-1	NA	TGTGTCAGCAGCCCCCAGACAGGCTACAATGAGCAGTTCTTC	CVSSPQTGYNEQFF
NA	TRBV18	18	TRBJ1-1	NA	TGTGCCAGCTCACCAGCCGCGCCGTCAGATCTCTTGGGCACTGAAGCTTTCTTT	CASSPAAPSDLLGTEAFF
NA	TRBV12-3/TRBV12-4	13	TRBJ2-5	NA	TGTGCCAGCAGCAAGGACTATAAGGAGACCCAGTACTTC	CASSKDYKETQYF
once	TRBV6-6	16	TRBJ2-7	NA	TGTGCCAGCAGTTACCCATTGGGAGGGGGCCCCTACGAGCAGTACTTC	CASSYPLGGGPYEQYF